This T cell receptor (beta chain) was recovered during a study of radiotherapy plus CTLA-4 blockade in lung cancer. As for the study in general: With about a third of patients having disease control, objective responses were seen in approximately 17%. General study findings and limits: TCR clones originating in tumors grew in number in blood after radiotherapy plus ipilimumab.

On this clone: Antigen: not known.

Profiling relied on immunoSEQ multiplex PCR, and the TCRdb table lists in-frame clones only, not all of them. The sample lists under 90,000 clones, 55% to 75% seen once, with around 15% in the top ten. This CDR3 contains 15 residues. Focal radiation plus CTLA-4 blockade with ipilimumab was administered to patients who had chemo-refractory metastatic non-small-cell lung cancer. This clonotype was obtained from a human donor with non-small cell lung cancer that progressed on radiotherapy plus ipilimumab. The chain combines TRBV12-2 with TRBJ2-3. TRBV12-2 is a documented pseudogene. This specimen consisted of peripheral blood, obtained from a patient treated with radiotherapy plus ipilimumab. Here the CDR3 DNA reads TGTGCAAGTCGCTTAGCTTGCCGGATTGGAGATACGCAGTATTTT. This translates into CASRLACRIGDTQYF.